Below are 16 T cell receptor beta chains sequenced from a single sample in a study of long-term antiretroviral therapy in people with HIV. immunoSEQ v3.0 was run at survey level. This table comes from immunoSEQ multiplex PCR, and its TCRdb copy is limited to in-frame clones, with some not included. The data contain under 50,000 clones, 75% to 90% of them seen just once; the ten biggest clones take up under 7%. This specimen was unsorted PBMCs, taken 3.1 years after starting antiretroviral therapy. The origin of the receptors is a woman in her forties or fifties with HIV.

The rearrangement links TRBV5-4 to TRBJ2-5, with TRBD2 matching 15 bases. The junction had 8 bases not matched to a gene; V was cut back by 4 bases and J by 4 bases. The CDR3 sequence is 17 residues long. Germline lookup yields CDR1 SGHNT and CDR2 YYREEE (reference sequence). This CDR3 reads CASSPGGLAGGTETQYF. Written as DNA, the CDR3 is TGTGCCAGCAGCCCGGGGGGACTAGCGGGGGGTACAGAGACCCAGTACTTC.

This rearrangement joins TRBV30 to TRBJ2-7; 7 positions match TRBD1. Germline V gene lookup returns CDR1 GTSNPN and CDR2 SVGIG (reference sequence). V lost 3 bases and J lost 6; bases outside the gene matches: 5. The CDR3 contains 12 residues. CDR3 sequence: CAWSEGTVEQYF. The CDR3 nucleotides read TGTGCCTGGAGCGAAGGGACAGTCGAGCAGTACTTC.

The chain combines TRBV7-3 with TRBJ2-5; perhaps TRBD2 as D (7 bases). The germline V and J ends were trimmed by 5 bases and 5 bases, with 12 bases remaining between them. This CDR3 has 13 residues. Germline CDR1 and CDR2: SGHTA and FQGTGA. The CDR3 bases are TGTGCCAGCAGCCTTAGGGGGGGGGAGACCCAGTACTTC. Amino acid sequence: CASSLRGGETQYF.

This chain uses TRBV6-1 with TRBJ1-6; 8 bases fit TRBD1. Germline V gene lookup returns CDR1 MNHNS and CDR2 SASEGT. The CDR3 loop spans 16 amino acids. V gave up 3 bases and J gave up 4 bases; unmatched junction bases: 5. The DNA for the CDR3 is TGTGCCAGCAGTGATGGGACAGGCGGGTATAATTCACCCCTCCACTTT. Protein product: CASSDGTGGYNSPLHF.

V usage is TRBV9 and J usage is TRBJ1-4; D remains ambiguous. V lost 0 bases to trimming and J lost 2 bases, with 8 bases between them. This CDR3 comprises 15 residues. Looked up from germline, CDR1 is SGDLS and CDR2 is YYNGEE. CDR3 bases: TGTGCCAGCAGCGTAGGGGTAGCCACTAATGAAAAACTGTTTTTT. Its protein product is CASSVGVATNEKLFF. The variable domain in full, completed from reference TRBV9 and TRBJ1-4, reads DSGVTQTPKHLITATGQRVTLRCSPRSGDLSVYWYQQSLDQGLQFLIQYYNGEERAKGNILERFSAQQFPDLHSELNLSSLELGDSALYFCASSVGVATNEKLFFGSGTQLSVL.

The rearrangement uses TRBV9 and TRBJ2-1, with TRBD1 matching 7 bases. V shed 0 bases, J shed 9 bases, and the junction held 3 bases outside the gene matches. In germline, CDR1 is SGDLS, CDR2 YYNGEE. CDR3 length: 13 amino acids. The CDR3 sequence: CASSVEGASEQFF. The DNA of the CDR3 is TGTGCCAGCAGCGTAGAGGGGGCTAGTGAGCAGTTCTTC.

About this clone: Other DNA sequences in this specimen translate into the identical CDR3. The chain links TRBV4-3 to TRBJ1-6; TRBD1 agrees at 8 bases. CDR3 length: 18 residues. The J segment lost 5 bases and the V segment lost 0 bases, leaving 9 bases of the junction unmatched. Germline CDR1 LGHNA, CDR2 YSLEER. The CDR3 coding sequence is TGCGCCAGCAGCCAAGACCCCGACAGGGGATCCGATAATTCACCCCTCCACTTT. Residues: CASSQDPDRGSDNSPLHF.

The rearrangement uses TRBV4-3 and TRBJ1-6, with TRBD1 as a possible D gene (6 bases). V lost 0 bases to trimming and J lost 8 bases, with 20 bases between them. This CDR3 has 18 residues. Germline V CDR1 and CDR2: LGHNA, YSLEER. In DNA, the CDR3 is TGCGCCAGCAGCCAAGATGGAGGTGGGGGGGCGGAGGATTCACCCCTCCACTTT. Its translation is CASSQDGGGGAEDSPLHF.

This chain links TRBV10-1 with TRBJ1-6; 8 nucleotides align to TRBD1. Germline V CDR1 and CDR2: WNHNN, SYGVQD (reference sequence). The CDR3 runs 14 residues. The trim removed 9 bases at V and 8 bases at J, leaving 9 bases unmatched. CDR3 residues: CARGRQGRDSPLHF. In DNA form, the CDR3 reads TGCGCCAGAGGGAGACAGGGGCGCGATTCACCCCTCCACTTT.

The genes are TRBV11-2 and TRBJ1-1; possible D gene TRBD1, 6 bases. The CDR3 length is 15 residues. Germline V gene lookup returns CDR1 SGHAT and CDR2 FQNNGV. Trimming took off 2 bases at V and 4 bases at J, with 14 bases between the two ends. The CDR3 DNA sequence: TGTGCCAGCAGCTTATCCGGGGGCTATGGCACTGAAGCTTTCTTT. It specifies CASSLSGGYGTEAFF.

The chain links TRBV4-1 to TRBJ2-1; 9 nucleotides agree with TRBD2. This CDR3 comprises 18 residues. J lost 2 bases, V lost 0 bases, and 8 bases had no gene match. Germline V gene sequence: CDR1 MGHRA, CDR2 YSYEKL. CDR3 region: CASSQDPLIAGAYNEQFF. The CDR3 DNA is TGCGCCAGCAGCCAAGATCCGCTAATAGCGGGGGCCTACAATGAGCAGTTCTTC.

V usage is TRBV7-6 and J usage is TRBJ2-7, with D possibly TRBD1 on 5 matching bases. Germline CDR1 reads SGHVS; CDR2 reads FNYEAQ. V was trimmed by 1 base and J by 2 bases, leaving 12 bases between them. The length of the CDR3 is 15 residues. This chain's CDR3 is CASSLVKGITYEQYF. CDR3 in DNA: TGTGCCAGCAGCTTAGTAAAGGGGATAACCTACGAGCAGTACTTC.

This chain links TRBV19 with TRBJ1-5; 7 nucleotides match TRBD1. With V trimmed by 8 bases and J by 5 bases, 12 bases remained unmatched. CDR3 size: 15 residues. CDR1 LNHDA and CDR2 SQIVND come from the germline V gene (reference sequence). As DNA, the CDR3 is TGTGCCAGTTCCAGAGACAGGGAAGTACATCAGCCCCAGCATTTT. Translated: CASSRDREVHQPQHF.

The chain employs TRBV19 and TRBJ2-7; D perhaps matches TRBD1 (5 bases). Trimming took 0 bases from V and 2 from J, leaving 11 bases between them. Germline loops: CDR1 LNHDA, CDR2 SQIVND (reference sequence). The length of the CDR3 is 15 residues. CDR3 loop: CASSIDTGIAYEQYF. In DNA form, the CDR3 reads TGTGCCAGTAGTATAGATACAGGTATCGCCTACGAGCAGTACTTC.

The chain joins TRBV5-5 to TRBJ2-3, with 11 nucleotides matching TRBD2. The CDR3 covers 15 residues. Germline V gene data show CDR1 as SGHKS and CDR2 as YYEKEE (reference sequence). V dropped 0 bases and J dropped 9; count of bases not matched to a gene: 6. The DNA for the CDR3 is TGTGCCAGCAGCTTGGCCACGGTAGCGGGGGGGACGCAGTATTTT. This encodes CASSLATVAGGTQYF.

For this clone: Germline is not matched at one junction end, which may reflect a read error. V usage is TRBV6-5 and J usage is TRBJ2-7; the match to TRBD1 covers 9 bases. The CDR3 is 15 amino acids. Germline V gene sequence: CDR1 MNHEY, CDR2 SVGAGI. CDR3 amino acids: CASSDSGTGKYEQYF. As DNA, the CDR3 is TGTGCCAGCAGTGACTCCGGGACAGGGAAATACGAGCAGTACTTC.